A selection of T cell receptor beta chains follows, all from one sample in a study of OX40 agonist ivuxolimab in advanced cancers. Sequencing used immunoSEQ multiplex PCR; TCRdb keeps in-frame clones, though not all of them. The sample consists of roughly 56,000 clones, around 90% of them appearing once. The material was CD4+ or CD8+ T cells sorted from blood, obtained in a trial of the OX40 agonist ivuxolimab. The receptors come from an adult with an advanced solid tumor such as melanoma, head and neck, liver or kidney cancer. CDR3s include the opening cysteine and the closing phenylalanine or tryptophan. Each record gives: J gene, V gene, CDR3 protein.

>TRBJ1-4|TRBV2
CASDWSGEKLFF
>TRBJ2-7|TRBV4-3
CASSQERRESYEQYF
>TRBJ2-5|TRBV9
CASSIRDRETQYF
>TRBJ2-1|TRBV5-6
CASSRVGHNEQFF
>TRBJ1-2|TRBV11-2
CASSSLRQGAIRRYTF
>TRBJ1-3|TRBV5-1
CASSLVLIVRPGNTIYF
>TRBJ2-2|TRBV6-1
CASSQANTGELFF
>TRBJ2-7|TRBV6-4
CASSDVDRSSYEQYF
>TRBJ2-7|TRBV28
CASSLGSGPPYEQYF
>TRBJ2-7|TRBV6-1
CASSRRTSGNYEQYF
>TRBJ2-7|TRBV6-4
CASRRQAPEQYF
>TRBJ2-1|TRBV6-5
CASSYRDSSYNEQFF
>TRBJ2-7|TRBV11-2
CASSLVWSPYYEQYF
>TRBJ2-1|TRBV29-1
CSVERRGQGYNEQFF
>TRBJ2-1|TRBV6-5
CASNRDRTYNEQFF
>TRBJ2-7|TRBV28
CASRGQGSYEQYF
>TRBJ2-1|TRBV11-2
CASSFGGLNNEQFF
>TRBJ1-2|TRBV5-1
CASSTSLGGGYGYTF
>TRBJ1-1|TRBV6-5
CASSHGPNTEAFF
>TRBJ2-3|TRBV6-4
CASSEGQSTDTQYF
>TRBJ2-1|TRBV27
CASRRANEQFF
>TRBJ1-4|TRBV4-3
CASSQEGRQGSEKLFF
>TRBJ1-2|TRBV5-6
CASSLIDSNYGYTF
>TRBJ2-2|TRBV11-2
CASSLEQGVDTGELFF
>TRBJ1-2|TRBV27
CASSLGQGGLYGYTF
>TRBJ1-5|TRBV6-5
CASSYSRNQPQHF
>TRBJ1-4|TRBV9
CASSPDPGAGGEKLFF
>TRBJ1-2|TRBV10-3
CAISAPSSYGYTF
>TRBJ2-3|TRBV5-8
CASSLVRQGALDTQYF
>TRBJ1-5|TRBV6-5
CASSPTGMNQPQHF
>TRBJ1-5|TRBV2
CASSGRDQPQHF
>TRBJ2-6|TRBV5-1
CASSKGVFSGANVLTF
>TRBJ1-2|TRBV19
CASSPSGGSYGYTF